The following is a TCR beta chain sequence with its context. Its antigen has not been determined. Per-base qualities were not stored, and no clone one base away is much larger. The sample's time point label, decoded: individuals recovered from natural SARS-CoV-2 infection. This entry comes from a study of Ad26.COV2.S vaccination and SARS-CoV-2 variants (dated by TCRdb to the early 2020s). For the study in its entirety: Sequencing of the TCRbeta repertoire served to evaluate the specificity and breadth of SARS-CoV-2-reactive T cell receptors following Ad26.COV2.S vaccination. The TCR-sequenced set comprised approximately 32 samples: some 19 Ad26.COV2.S vaccine recipients, 5 placebo recipients and 8 SARS-CoV-2 convalescent individuals. Study-wide conclusions, independent of this receptor: Compared with placebo recipients, Ad26.COV2.S recipients showed higher spike-specific TCR breadth (P = 0.0014). Vaccine and placebo recipients had similar non-spike TCR breadth, a finding consistent with the vaccine containing only spike. After vaccination, substantial breadth of spike-specific CD8+ and CD4+ T cell responses was reported. The authors noted that the TCR breadth and depth analyses may have underestimated total T cell responses.

TCRbeta CDR3 regions were sequenced with the immunoSEQ Assay. After extraction, genomic DNA underwent amplification by bias-controlled multiplex PCR, followed by high-throughput sequencing. The study's own analysis went as follows. To quantify the absolute abundance of every unique TCRbeta CDR3 region, sequences were collapsed and filtered. T cell fraction was estimated by normalizing TCRbeta template counts to usable DNA, with usable DNA measured through amplification of reference genes found in all nucleated cells. Repertoire TCRs were annotated as SARS-CoV-2-specific by exact matching of V gene, CDR3 amino acid sequence and J gene to a known reactive TCR set. The reference SARS-CoV-2 TCR set was derived from MIRA and filtered for enrichment in COVID-19-positive ImmuneCODE repertoires, a step that removed public or cross-reactive TCRs. Drawing on the MIRA antigens, annotated TCRs were analysed further at the level of specific ORF or position within ORF. Depth was the summed frequency of annotated unique rearrangements, while breadth was defined as annotated unique rearrangements over total unique productive rearrangements. TCR breadth was compared between groups using two-sided Wilcoxon rank-sum tests. The table comes from immuneACCESS by way of TCRdb, which keeps in-frame sequences with V and J called. Part of the clones is missing from these tables; in studies checked, under half for an unresolved V gene and the rest for unknown reasons. The DNA was the basis for D and trimming; V, J and clone size are from that table. This sample has around 370,000 clones in its table, and roughly 94% of those were observed once. Of the sample, 3.5% to 4.5% is held by the ten largest clones.

The sequence was collected from a human donor who had recovered from COVID-19. The source material was peripheral blood, sampled after recovery from COVID-19.

The DNA sequence reads TGTGCCAGCAGCCAAGCGTCTGCAGATACGCAGTATTTT. This yields the protein CASSQASADTQYF. The receptor chain draws on TRBV3-1 (or the pseudogene TRBV3-2) and TRBJ2-3; no D gene can be assigned with confidence. V lost 1 base and J lost 4 bases; the stretch between them is 6 bases long. Including cysteine and phenylalanine, the CDR3 has 13 amino acids. Only the CDR3 portion is preserved as DNA: 39 bases, with reading frame beginning at the first base. Per the germline V gene (reference sequence), LGHDT is the CDR1 and YNNKEL is the CDR2.